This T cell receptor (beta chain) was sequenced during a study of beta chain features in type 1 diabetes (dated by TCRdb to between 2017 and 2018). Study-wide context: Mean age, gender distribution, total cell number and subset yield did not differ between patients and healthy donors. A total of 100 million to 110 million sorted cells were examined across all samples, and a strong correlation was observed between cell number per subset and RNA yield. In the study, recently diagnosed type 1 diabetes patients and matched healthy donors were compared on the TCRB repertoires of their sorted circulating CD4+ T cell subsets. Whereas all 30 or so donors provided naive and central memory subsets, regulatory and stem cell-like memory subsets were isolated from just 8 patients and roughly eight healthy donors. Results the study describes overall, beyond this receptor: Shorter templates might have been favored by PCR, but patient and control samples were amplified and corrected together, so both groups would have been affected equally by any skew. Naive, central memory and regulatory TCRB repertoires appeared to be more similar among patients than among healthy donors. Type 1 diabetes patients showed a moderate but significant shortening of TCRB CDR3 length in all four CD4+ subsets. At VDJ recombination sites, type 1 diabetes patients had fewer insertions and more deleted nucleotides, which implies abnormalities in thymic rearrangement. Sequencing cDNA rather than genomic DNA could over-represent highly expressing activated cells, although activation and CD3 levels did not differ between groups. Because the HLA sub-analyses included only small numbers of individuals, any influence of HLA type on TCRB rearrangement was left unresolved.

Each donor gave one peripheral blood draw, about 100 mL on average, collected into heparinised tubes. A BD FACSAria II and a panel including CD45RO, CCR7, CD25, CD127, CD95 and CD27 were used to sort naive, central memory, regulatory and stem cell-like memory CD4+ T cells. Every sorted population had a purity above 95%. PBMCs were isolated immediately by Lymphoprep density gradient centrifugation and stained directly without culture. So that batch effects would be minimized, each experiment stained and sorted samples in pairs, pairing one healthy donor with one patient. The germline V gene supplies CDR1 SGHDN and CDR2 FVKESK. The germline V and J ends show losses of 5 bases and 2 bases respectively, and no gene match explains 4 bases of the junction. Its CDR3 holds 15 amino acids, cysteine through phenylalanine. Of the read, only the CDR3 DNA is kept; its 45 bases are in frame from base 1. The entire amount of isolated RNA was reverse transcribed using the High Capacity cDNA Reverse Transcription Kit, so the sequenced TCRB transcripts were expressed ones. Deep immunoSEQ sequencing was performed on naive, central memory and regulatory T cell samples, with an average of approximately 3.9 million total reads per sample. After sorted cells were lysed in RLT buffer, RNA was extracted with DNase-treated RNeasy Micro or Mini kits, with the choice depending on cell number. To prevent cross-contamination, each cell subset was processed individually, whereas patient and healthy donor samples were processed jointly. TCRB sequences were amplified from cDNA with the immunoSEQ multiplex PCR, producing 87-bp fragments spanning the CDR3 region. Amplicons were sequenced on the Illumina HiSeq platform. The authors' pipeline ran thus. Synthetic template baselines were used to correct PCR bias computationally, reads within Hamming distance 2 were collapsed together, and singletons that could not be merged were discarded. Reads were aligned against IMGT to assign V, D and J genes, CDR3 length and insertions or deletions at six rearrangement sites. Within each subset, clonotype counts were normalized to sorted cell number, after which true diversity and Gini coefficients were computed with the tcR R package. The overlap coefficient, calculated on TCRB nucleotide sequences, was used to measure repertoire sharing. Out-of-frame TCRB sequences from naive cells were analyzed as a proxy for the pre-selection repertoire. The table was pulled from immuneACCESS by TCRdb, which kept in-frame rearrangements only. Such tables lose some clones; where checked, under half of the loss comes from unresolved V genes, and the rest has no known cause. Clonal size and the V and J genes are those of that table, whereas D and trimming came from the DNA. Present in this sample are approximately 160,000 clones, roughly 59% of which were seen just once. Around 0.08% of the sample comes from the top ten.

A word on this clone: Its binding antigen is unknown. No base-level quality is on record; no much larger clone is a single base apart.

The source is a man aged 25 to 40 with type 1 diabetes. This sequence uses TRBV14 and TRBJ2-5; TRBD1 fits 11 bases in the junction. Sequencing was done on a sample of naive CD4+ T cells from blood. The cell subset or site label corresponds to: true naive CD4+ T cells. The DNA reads TGTGCCAGCAGCAGGACAGGGGGCCGACAAGAGACCCAGTACTTC. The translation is CASSRTGGRQETQYF.